These 23 T cell receptor beta chains originate from one sample sequenced in a study of T cell responses to AZD1222 COVID-19 vaccine listed by TCRdb under 2021. The time point label on this specimen signifies: baseline before first vaccination. The sample's treatment or condition label, in plain terms: meningococcal conjugate vaccine given as trial control. The library was prepared using the immunoSEQ multiplex PCR assay. In its TCRdb copy, this immuneACCESS table keeps in-frame sequences only and misses some clones. Where compared with another copy, unresolved V genes explain less than half of these, and the others have no known cause. The sample data list around 100,000 clones, and about 90% of these were observed just once. The top ten clonotypes cover 4% to 4.5% of the sample. This material consisted of peripheral blood, taken on day 0 of MenACWY control vaccination. All receptors come from an adult in good health.

This clone came up a few times. J is TRBJ1-2 and V is TRBV28; D gene uncertain. The CDR3 is made up of 15 amino acids. V shed 4 bases and J shed 0 bases, with 12 bases lying between them. From germline, CDR1 is MDHEN and CDR2 SYDVKM. The CDR3 is CASSSPAGPNYGYTF. CDR3 nucleotide sequence: TGTGCCAGCAGTTCCCCGGCAGGCCCTAACTATGGCTACACCTTC.

V and J are TRBV6-5 and TRBJ1-5; TRBD1 matches 7 bases. The V gene end was trimmed by 4 bases and the J gene end by 6 bases; junction bases not matched to a gene: 6. CDR1 is MNHEY, CDR2 SVGAGI, per germline. CDR3 length equals 14 residues. Here the CDR3 DNA reads TGTGCCAGCAGTTCCTTAGACAGGGCTCAGCCCCAGCATTTT. It codes for CASSSLDRAQPQHF.

The rearrangement uses TRBV3-1 (or the pseudogene TRBV3-2) and TRBJ2-4; no firm D call. V lost 1 base and J lost 0, with 13 bases in between. The CDR3 has 17 amino acids. In germline, CDR1 is LGHDT, CDR2 YNNKEL (reference sequence). Written as DNA, the CDR3 is TGTGCCAGCAGCCAAGCGGCAGGAATCTTAGCCAAAAACATTCAGTACTTC. Translation: CASSQAAGILAKNIQYF.

This clone was seen only once. The J gene is TRBJ1-2, the V gene TRBV28; D remains unclear. Germline V gives CDR1 MDHEN, CDR2 SYDVKM. V was clipped by 5 bases and J by 6 bases, with 19 bases between them. The CDR3 is 15 amino acids. In DNA form, the CDR3 reads TGTGCCAGCAGTCCTCCCCGGATAGGGTTTAATGGCTACACCTTC. Translating it yields CASSPPRIGFNGYTF.

The rearrangement links TRBV28 to TRBJ1-2, with TRBD1 matching over 7 bases. The germline V gene encodes CDR1 MDHEN and CDR2 SYDVKM. The trim removed 6 bases at V and 4 bases at J, leaving 5 bases unmatched. This CDR3 spans 13 amino acids. CDR3: CASRVGGSYGYTF. The CDR3 coding sequence is TGTGCCAGCAGGGTAGGGGGCTCCTATGGCTACACCTTC.

V is TRBV5-5 and J is TRBJ2-7, with D perhaps TRBD2 (5 bases). The V gene's germline CDR1 is SGHKS and CDR2 YYEKEE (reference sequence). V lost 4 bases to trimming and J lost 0 bases, with 20 bases between them. The CDR3 spans 17 residues. The CDR3 region has the DNA TGTGCCAGCAGCCCAGCCAATCTAAGAAGCGGCTCCTACGAGCAGTACTTC. Translation gives CASSPANLRSGSYEQYF.

The J gene is TRBJ1-5, the V gene TRBV30, with D possibly being TRBD1 (5 bases). The V end lost 3 bases, the J end lost 7 bases, and 13 bases lay between the germline ends. Germline CDR1 is GTSNPN and CDR2 is SVGIG (reference sequence). The CDR3 is made up of 13 amino acids. CDR3 nucleotides: TGTGCCTGGAGCGGGGGTGTAGGGCAGCCCCAGCATTTT. This translates into CAWSGGVGQPQHF.

V usage is TRBV9 and J usage is TRBJ2-7, with D tentatively TRBD2 (6 bases). Per germline, CDR1 SGDLS and CDR2 YYNGEE. The CDR3 is 13 amino acids. V was trimmed by 3 bases and J by 3 bases, leaving 10 bases between them. The CDR3 bases are TGTGCCAGCAGCGCCCTGGAGGGCTACGAGCAGTACTTC. Residues: CASSALEGYEQYF. The full variable domain, rest sourced from reference TRBV9 and TRBJ2-7, is DSGVTQTPKHLITATGQRVTLRCSPRSGDLSVYWYQQSLDQGLQFLIQYYNGEERAKGNILERFSAQQFPDLHSELNLSSLELGDSALYFCASSALEGYEQYFGPGTRLTVT.

The chain uses TRBV12-3 or TRBV12-4 and TRBJ1-2, with a tentative D call TRBD1 (5 bases). This CDR3 has 13 residues. V was shortened by 4 bases and J by 4 bases, with 10 bases between the two germline ends. The CDR3 reads CASSSYRSYGYTF. In DNA, the CDR3 is TGTGCCAGCAGTTCATACAGGTCCTATGGCTACACCTTC.

This clone was picked up one time. This rearrangement joins TRBV7-2 to TRBJ1-2, with D maybe TRBD1 (5 bases). This CDR3 has 13 amino acids. V dropped 5 bases and J dropped 7 bases, with 14 bases sitting between them. CDR1 and CDR2 from the germline V gene are SGHTA and FQGNSA. CDR3 residues: CASSPLEGVGYTF. The CDR3 DNA is TGTGCCAGCAGCCCTCTTGAAGGGGTTGGCTACACCTTC. Drawing the rest from reference TRBV7-2 and TRBJ1-2, the complete variable domain is GAGVSQSPSNKVTEKGKDVELRCDPISGHTALYWYRQSLGQGLEFLIYFQGNSAPDKSGLPSDRFSAERTGGSVSTLTIQRTQQEDSAVYLCASSPLEGVGYTFGSGTRLTVV.

This chain links TRBV12-3 or TRBV12-4 with TRBJ1-2; D possibly corresponds to TRBD1 (6 bases). CDR3 length: 13 residues. Trimming removed 4 bases from V and 8 bases from J, with 14 bases in between. For the CDR3, the DNA is TGTGCCAGCAGTTGGACAGATTCAGGAGGCTACACCTTC. Translated, it gives CASSWTDSGGYTF.

Concerning this clone: Sequence at one end of the junction differs from germline and may be a read error. The chain couples TRBV6-5 to TRBJ2-5; TRBD2 is a possible D gene (6 bases). Germline CDR1 and CDR2: MNHEY and SVGAGI. The length of the CDR3 is 13 residues. The CDR3 region is CGGSRARLETQYF. Written as DNA, the CDR3 is TGCGGAGGGTCCAGGGCGAGGTTAGAGACCCAGTACTTC.

This chain joins TRBV6-2 or TRBV6-3 and TRBJ2-3, with 10 bases lining up with TRBD2. Germline-derived CDR1 and CDR2 are MNHEY and SVGEGT. This CDR3 spans 13 amino acids. J was trimmed by 10 bases and V by 7 bases; bases with no gene match: 8. This CDR3 is CASIPSGSFPQYF. The CDR3 region has the DNA TGTGCCAGCATCCCTAGCGGGAGCTTTCCGCAGTATTTT.

This chain links TRBV29-1 with TRBJ2-7, with D unresolved. V lost 3 bases and J lost 2, with 8 bases in between. Germline CDR1 is SQVTM and CDR2 is ANQGSEA. This CDR3 has 12 amino acids. CDR3 in amino acids: CSVEAGTYEQYF. The CDR3 region has the DNA TGCAGCGTTGAGGCCGGTACCTACGAGCAGTACTTC.

In this sample, this clone turned up once. V is TRBV6-5 and J is TRBJ1-5, with D possibly TRBD1 on 6 matching bases. The V gene's germline CDR1 is MNHEY and CDR2 SVGAGI. The germline V and J ends were trimmed by 6 bases and 6 bases, with 15 bases remaining between them. The CDR3 runs 14 residues. Here the CDR3 DNA reads TGTGCCAGCAGCTGGGACGAGGGGGGTCAGCCCCAGCATTTT. It codes for CASSWDEGGQPQHF.

The chain employs TRBV24-1 and TRBJ2-1; D uncertain. The germline gives CDR1 KGHDR, CDR2 SFDVKD. V dropped 4 bases and J dropped 9 bases, with 12 bases sitting between them. The CDR3 is 13 amino acids. As DNA, the CDR3 is TGTGCCACCAGTGAGGACGGAACTACTGAGCAGTTCTTC. It translates to CATSEDGTTEQFF.

The chain is built from TRBV11-2 and TRBJ2-1; D unresolved. Between the trimmed V and J ends, which lost 1 base and 16 bases, there was a span of 20 bases. The CDR3 is 14 amino acids. Germline lookup yields CDR1 SGHAT and CDR2 FQNNGV. The CDR3 sequence is CASSLVRFPTVAFF. The CDR3 region has the DNA TGTGCCAGCAGCTTAGTTAGATTCCCCACAGTAGCATTCTTC.

The CDR3 DNA reads TGTGCCAGCAGCCAAGGGTCTAATTCACCCCTCCACTTT. It specifies CASSQGSNSPLHF. The chain employs TRBV3-1 (or the pseudogene TRBV3-2) and TRBJ1-6; D unclear. V was clipped by 1 base and J by 6 bases, with 4 bases between them. Per germline, CDR1 LGHDT and CDR2 YNNKEL (reference sequence). CDR3 length: 13 amino acids.

This clone was picked up a small number of times. The rearrangement joins TRBV28 to TRBJ1-5; D not certain. The germline CDR1 and CDR2 sequences are MDHEN and SYDVKM. This CDR3 has 16 amino acids. V was trimmed by 4 bases and J by 3 bases, leaving 16 bases between them. This chain's CDR3 is CASSSRYDTNNQPQHF. CDR3 bases: TGTGCCAGCAGTTCCCGGTATGATACGAACAATCAGCCCCAGCATTTT.

V usage is TRBV28 and J usage is TRBJ2-7, with D unclear. This CDR3 comprises 14 residues. V was clipped by 4 bases and J by 2 bases, with 12 bases between them. CDR1 is MDHEN, CDR2 SYDVKM, per germline. CDR3 nucleotide sequence: TGTGCCAGCAGTTCCCGGACGGCCCCCTACGAGCAGTACTTC. Protein: CASSSRTAPYEQYF.

This clone was detected only once. The CDR3 region is CASSYRRGGLNTEAFF. CDR3 sequence (DNA): TGTGCCAGCAGTTATCGAAGGGGGGGATTGAACACTGAAGCTTTCTTT. The chain has TRBV6-5 and TRBJ1-1, with D tentatively TRBD1 (6 bases). The CDR3 runs to 16 residues. V was pared by 3 bases and J by 0 bases, with 14 bases between. Per germline, CDR1 MNHEY and CDR2 SVGAGI.

This chain joins TRBV28 and TRBJ2-1, with TRBD1 identical over 10 bases. CDR3 length: 18 amino acids. Germline assignment: CDR1 MDHEN and CDR2 SYDVKM. V was clipped by 6 bases and J by 1 base; unmatched bases: 12. The CDR3 nucleotides read TGTGCCAGCAGAAGGACAGGGGGTATACATAATTCCTACAATGAGCAGTTCTTC. Encoded protein: CASRRTGGIHNSYNEQFF.

V is TRBV6-5 and J is TRBJ1-1; weak D call: TRBD1 (5 bases). CDR3 length: 15 residues. The germline CDR1 and CDR2 sequences are MNHEY and SVGAGI. Trimming removed 5 bases from V and 4 bases from J, with 17 bases in between. CDR3 nucleotides: TGTGCCAGCAGTCGCTGGATGGGGACGGGCACTGAAGCTTTCTTT. Its protein is CASSRWMGTGTEAFF.